This is a list of T cell receptor beta chains from one sample in a study of blood T cell repertoires in COVID-19. The protocol was immunoSEQ multiplex PCR, while the TCRdb copy is restricted to in-frame clones and leaves out a portion. The sample contains fewer than 250,000 clones, about 82% of which appear only once. The sample consisted of peripheral blood. Receptor source: a woman aged 80 or older with acute or convalescent COVID-19. Each CDR3 is given without its conserved first and last residue. A row's size may be missing; if present it is once, few, many or a size class.

CDR3 length: 14; clone size: .; V gene: TRBV11-2; J gene: TRBJ1-4; CDR3 protein: ASSLWGTGGRGKLF
CDR3 length: 11; clone size: once; V gene: TRBV27; J gene: TRBJ2-7; CDR3 protein: ASSFSGSYEQY
CDR3 length: 12; clone size: .; V gene: TRBV18; J gene: TRBJ2-5; CDR3 protein: ASSPRQGRETQY
CDR3 length: 12; clone size: .; V gene: TRBV2; J gene: TRBJ1-4; CDR3 protein: ASRGDRVGEKLF
CDR3 length: 12; clone size: .; V gene: TRBV7-8; J gene: TRBJ1-1; CDR3 protein: ASSLLRTAAEAF
CDR3 length: 14; clone size: .; V gene: TRBV5-1; J gene: TRBJ2-2; CDR3 protein: ASSSRDRGDTGELF
CDR3 length: 13; clone size: .; V gene: TRBV5-1; J gene: TRBJ2-1; CDR3 protein: ASRSGGASYNEQF
CDR3 length: 12; clone size: .; V gene: TRBV7-9; J gene: TRBJ1-2; CDR3 protein: ASSLSLAGPGYT
CDR3 length: 17; clone size: few; V gene: TRBV7-8; J gene: TRBJ2-7; CDR3 protein: ASSLTVIAGGPSWHEQY
CDR3 length: 12; clone size: .; V gene: TRBV5-1; J gene: TRBJ1-1; CDR3 protein: ASSSDRGRTEAF
CDR3 length: 13; clone size: .; V gene: TRBV4-3; J gene: TRBJ1-3; CDR3 protein: ASSQDYLSGNTIY
CDR3 length: 10; clone size: .; V gene: TRBV19; J gene: TRBJ2-1; CDR3 protein: AIGTDYNEQF
CDR3 length: 11; clone size: once; V gene: TRBV25-1; J gene: TRBJ1-1; CDR3 protein: ASSDRGNTEAF
CDR3 length: 13; clone size: .; V gene: TRBV7-3; J gene: TRBJ2-7; CDR3 protein: ASSLAGGSSYEQY
CDR3 length: 15; clone size: .; V gene: TRBV7-2; J gene: TRBJ2-2; CDR3 protein: ASSAPGTSGYTGELF
CDR3 length: 13; clone size: .; V gene: TRBV9; J gene: TRBJ2-2; CDR3 protein: ASSSYRAGTGELF
CDR3 length: 13; clone size: once; V gene: TRBV29-1; J gene: TRBJ2-7; CDR3 protein: SVSSWTGGAYEQY
CDR3 length: 11; clone size: .; V gene: TRBV10-1; J gene: TRBJ2-7; CDR3 protein: ASSGTGVGEQY
CDR3 length: 11; clone size: .; V gene: TRBV4-3; J gene: TRBJ2-7; CDR3 protein: ASSQEGGSEQY
CDR3 length: 12; clone size: .; V gene: TRBV7-8; J gene: TRBJ1-6; CDR3 protein: ASSGTDNNSPLH